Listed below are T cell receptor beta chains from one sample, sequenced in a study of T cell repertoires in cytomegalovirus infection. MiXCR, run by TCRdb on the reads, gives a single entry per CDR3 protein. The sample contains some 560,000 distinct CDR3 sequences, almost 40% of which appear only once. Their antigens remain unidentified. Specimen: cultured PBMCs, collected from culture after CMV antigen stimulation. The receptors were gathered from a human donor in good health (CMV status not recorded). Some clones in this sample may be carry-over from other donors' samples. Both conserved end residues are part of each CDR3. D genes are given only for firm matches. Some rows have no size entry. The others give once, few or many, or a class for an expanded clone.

cdr3_nt: TGTGCCAGCAGTTACATACAGGGCTGGATTTCACCCCTCCACTTT; cdr3_aa: CASSYIQGWISPLHF; v_call: TRBV6-5; j_call: TRBJ1-6; clone_size: NA; d_call: NA
cdr3_nt: TGTGCCAGCAGTGAATCTAGGACAGAAATTAATGAAAAACTGTTTTTT; cdr3_aa: CASSESRTEINEKLFF; v_call: TRBV25-1; j_call: TRBJ1-4; clone_size: NA; d_call: NA
cdr3_nt: TGTGCCAGCAGCCTGGGACAGTGGCGGGAGCAGTACTTC; cdr3_aa: CASSLGQWREQYF; v_call: TRBV6-1; j_call: TRBJ2-7; clone_size: NA; d_call: TRBD1
cdr3_nt: TGCAGTGCCCAACTAGCGGGGGTAGGGGAGACCCAGTACTTC; cdr3_aa: CSAQLAGVGETQYF; v_call: TRBV20-1; j_call: TRBJ2-5; clone_size: NA; d_call: TRBD2
cdr3_nt: TGTGCCAGCACCATCGGGACAGCTTACAATGAGCAGTTCTTC; cdr3_aa: CASTIGTAYNEQFF; v_call: TRBV7-2; j_call: TRBJ2-1; clone_size: NA; d_call: TRBD1
cdr3_nt: TGTGCCAGCAGTTACGACGGCGGGGGAAGCGGGGAGACCCAGTACTTC; cdr3_aa: CASSYDGGGSGETQYF; v_call: TRBV6-8; j_call: TRBJ2-5; clone_size: NA; d_call: TRBD2
cdr3_nt: TGTGCCAGCAGGAGGACAGGCGCGAACACCGGGGAGCTGTTTTTT; cdr3_aa: CASRRTGANTGELFF; v_call: TRBV7-2; j_call: TRBJ2-2; clone_size: few; d_call: TRBD1
cdr3_nt: TGTGCCAGCAGCTTAGACGCGAGCAGGGGGAACACTGAAGCTTTCTTT; cdr3_aa: CASSLDASRGNTEAFF; v_call: TRBV7-2; j_call: TRBJ1-1; clone_size: NA; d_call: NA
cdr3_nt: TGCGCCAGCAGCCAGGATCTTACTAGCGGGAGAAGGGGTTTTAAGACCCAGTACTTC; cdr3_aa: CASSQDLTSGRRGFKTQYF; v_call: TRBV4-3; j_call: TRBJ2-5; clone_size: once; d_call: TRBD2
cdr3_nt: TGTGCCAGCAGTTTCTTAAGGGTTGGTTATGGCTACACCTTC; cdr3_aa: CASSFLRVGYGYTF; v_call: TRBV27; j_call: TRBJ1-2; clone_size: NA; d_call: NA
cdr3_nt: TGTGCCTGTTCCCAGGGAGTTGATAGCAATCAGCCCCAGCATTTT; cdr3_aa: CACSQGVDSNQPQHF; v_call: TRBV6-1; j_call: TRBJ1-5; clone_size: few; d_call: NA
cdr3_nt: TGTGCCAGTAGTATCGGGGGCCAGCCCCAGCATTTT; cdr3_aa: CASSIGGQPQHF; v_call: TRBV19; j_call: TRBJ1-5; clone_size: few; d_call: NA
cdr3_nt: TGTGCCAGCAGTCTCTCCGGGAACATGAACACTGAAGCTTTCTTT; cdr3_aa: CASSLSGNMNTEAFF; v_call: TRBV12-3/TRBV12-4; j_call: TRBJ1-1; clone_size: NA; d_call: NA
cdr3_nt: TGTGCCAGCAGCTTAGCGCGACAGGGAACCTACGAGCAGTACTTC; cdr3_aa: CASSLARQGTYEQYF; v_call: TRBV7-2; j_call: TRBJ2-7; clone_size: NA; d_call: TRBD1
cdr3_nt: TGCAGTGCTAGAGTCGGGGGCCCCAATCAGCCCCAGCATTTT; cdr3_aa: CSARVGGPNQPQHF; v_call: TRBV20-1; j_call: TRBJ1-5; clone_size: NA; d_call: NA
cdr3_nt: TGTGCCAGCAGCTTATCCCTGTTTTCGTTGCCCCAGCATTTT; cdr3_aa: CASSLSLFSLPQHF; v_call: TRBV7-2; j_call: TRBJ1-5; clone_size: few; d_call: NA
cdr3_nt: TGTGCTAAGGGCAGCTCCTACAATGAGCAGTTCTTC; cdr3_aa: CAKGSSYNEQFF; v_call: TRBV2; j_call: TRBJ2-1; clone_size: once; d_call: NA
cdr3_nt: TGTGCCAGCAGCTTAGATCCGGGAAATGAGCAGTTCTTC; cdr3_aa: CASSLDPGNEQFF; v_call: TRBV11-2; j_call: TRBJ2-1; clone_size: NA; d_call: NA
cdr3_nt: TGTGCCAGCAGCCCTAGGAGCGGGTTAACCCAAGAGACCCAGTACTTC; cdr3_aa: CASSPRSGLTQETQYF; v_call: TRBV11-2; j_call: TRBJ2-5; clone_size: few; d_call: NA
cdr3_nt: TGTGCCAGCTCGGCGGGGGGGCCAGGTTGGGGTGAGCAGTTCTTC; cdr3_aa: CASSAGGPGWGEQFF; v_call: TRBV2; j_call: TRBJ2-1; clone_size: NA; d_call: TRBD2
cdr3_nt: TGTGCCATCAGTGAGATGGAGACCCAGTACTTC; cdr3_aa: CAISEMETQYF; v_call: TRBV10-3; j_call: TRBJ2-5; clone_size: few; d_call: NA
cdr3_nt: TGTGCCAGCAGCATCGGGACTAGCGGGAGTAGGAATACGCAGTATTTT; cdr3_aa: CASSIGTSGSRNTQYF; v_call: TRBV7-8; j_call: TRBJ2-3; clone_size: NA; d_call: TRBD2
cdr3_nt: TGTGCCAGCAGTTGGGGACAGGGGGCTGATACGCAGTATTTT; cdr3_aa: CASSWGQGADTQYF; v_call: TRBV6-2/TRBV6-3; j_call: TRBJ2-3; clone_size: NA; d_call: TRBD1
cdr3_nt: TGTGCCAGCAGGGGGGACAGGGTGGGCACCGGGGAGCTGTTTTTT; cdr3_aa: CASRGDRVGTGELFF; v_call: TRBV28; j_call: TRBJ2-2; clone_size: NA; d_call: TRBD1
cdr3_nt: TGTGCCATCTCCCGGGACAGAAGCAATCAGCCCCAGCATTTT; cdr3_aa: CAISRDRSNQPQHF; v_call: TRBV10-3; j_call: TRBJ1-5; clone_size: NA; d_call: TRBD1
cdr3_nt: TGTGCCAGCAGCTTAGTCACGGGCGGGAAAACAGATACGCAGTATTTT; cdr3_aa: CASSLVTGGKTDTQYF; v_call: TRBV7-2; j_call: TRBJ2-3; clone_size: NA; d_call: NA
cdr3_nt: TGTGCCAGCAGTATTGGTTACACTGAAGCTTTCTTT; cdr3_aa: CASSIGYTEAFF; v_call: TRBV12-3/TRBV12-4; j_call: TRBJ1-1; clone_size: few; d_call: NA
cdr3_nt: TGTGCCAGCAGCTCAGCGGCCCCCGGGACAGGGGCCGCTCTTTCCTACGAGCAGTACTTC; cdr3_aa: CASSSAAPGTGAALSYEQYF; v_call: TRBV7-2; j_call: TRBJ2-7; clone_size: few; d_call: TRBD1
cdr3_nt: TGTGCCATCTGTGAGGCAGGGAATCAGCCCCAGCATTTT; cdr3_aa: CAICEAGNQPQHF; v_call: TRBV10-3; j_call: TRBJ1-5; clone_size: few; d_call: NA
cdr3_nt: TGTGCCAGCACCAAAACCGACAGTGTCGCTTTCTTT; cdr3_aa: CASTKTDSVAFF; v_call: TRBV7-3; j_call: TRBJ1-1; clone_size: NA; d_call: NA
cdr3_nt: TGTGCCAGCAGCTCCTTAGCGGGAGTCTACGAGCAGTACTTC; cdr3_aa: CASSSLAGVYEQYF; v_call: TRBV11-2; j_call: TRBJ2-7; clone_size: few; d_call: TRBD2
cdr3_nt: TGTGCCAGCAGCACACAGAGCTCCTACGAGCAGTACTTC; cdr3_aa: CASSTQSSYEQYF; v_call: TRBV7-2; j_call: TRBJ2-7; clone_size: few; d_call: NA
cdr3_nt: TGCAGTGCGCAGAAGGGACAGGGGTTGAATGAGCAGTTCTTC; cdr3_aa: CSAQKGQGLNEQFF; v_call: TRBV20-1; j_call: TRBJ2-1; clone_size: NA; d_call: TRBD1
cdr3_nt: TGTGCCAGCAGCTCGACACTTGCGGGACAGGGTGACTACGAGCAGTACTTC; cdr3_aa: CASSSTLAGQGDYEQYF; v_call: TRBV7-9; j_call: TRBJ2-7; clone_size: NA; d_call: TRBD1
cdr3_nt: TGTGCCAGCAGCCAGTTTAGGGGCCAATTCAATGAGCAGTTCTTC; cdr3_aa: CASSQFRGQFNEQFF; v_call: TRBV7-8; j_call: TRBJ2-1; clone_size: few; d_call: NA
cdr3_nt: TGTGCCAGCAGCCAAGAGGCCCCCTCCGGGGAGACCCAGTACTTC; cdr3_aa: CASSQEAPSGETQYF; v_call: TRBV3-1; j_call: TRBJ2-5; clone_size: NA; d_call: NA
cdr3_nt: TGTGCCAGCAGTTTTCAGGGGATGGGGGAGACCCAGTACTTC; cdr3_aa: CASSFQGMGETQYF; v_call: TRBV6-5; j_call: TRBJ2-5; clone_size: once; d_call: NA
cdr3_nt: TGTGCCAGTAGTATAGCCACCTTAGGGGCGATCATGCCCTACGAGCAGTACTTC; cdr3_aa: CASSIATLGAIMPYEQYF; v_call: TRBV19; j_call: TRBJ2-7; clone_size: NA; d_call: NA
cdr3_nt: TGCGCCAGCAGCTCGTCAACGGGACTAGCGGATCCGTACTTC; cdr3_aa: CASSSSTGLADPYF; v_call: TRBV5-1; j_call: TRBJ2-7; clone_size: NA; d_call: TRBD2
cdr3_nt: TGTGCCAGCAGCCGTACAGGAATTAACTATGGCTACACCTTC; cdr3_aa: CASSRTGINYGYTF; v_call: TRBV7-9; j_call: TRBJ1-2; clone_size: few; d_call: NA
cdr3_nt: TGTGCCAGCAGCGCCGGGGACCACTCCTACGAGCAGTACTTC; cdr3_aa: CASSAGDHSYEQYF; v_call: TRBV3-1; j_call: TRBJ2-7; clone_size: NA; d_call: NA
cdr3_nt: TGTGCCAGCACCCCGGGTAGGGGCGGTCAGCCCCAGCATTTT; cdr3_aa: CASTPGRGGQPQHF; v_call: TRBV7-2; j_call: TRBJ1-5; clone_size: NA; d_call: NA
cdr3_nt: TGTGCCAGCAGTAGCCTACGATCTCCGAGGGACGGTCGCTCGGGCTACACCTTC; cdr3_aa: CASSSLRSPRDGRSGYTF; v_call: TRBV6-2/TRBV6-3; j_call: TRBJ1-2; clone_size: NA; d_call: NA
cdr3_nt: TGTGCCAGCAGCTTCGGAGGCCGGGGTTCACCCCTCCACTTT; cdr3_aa: CASSFGGRGSPLHF; v_call: TRBV7-6; j_call: TRBJ1-6; clone_size: few; d_call: NA
cdr3_nt: TGTGCCAGCAGCTTAGTCGGAGGGAACGGGGAGCTGTTTTTT; cdr3_aa: CASSLVGGNGELFF; v_call: TRBV7-2; j_call: TRBJ2-2; clone_size: NA; d_call: NA
cdr3_nt: TGTGCCAGCAGTTTCCCCCCCTTCACCGGAAACACCATATATTTT; cdr3_aa: CASSFPPFTGNTIYF; v_call: TRBV12-3/TRBV12-4; j_call: TRBJ1-3; clone_size: NA; d_call: NA
cdr3_nt: TGTGCCAGCAGCTTCCGAGGCCCTTCCTGGCTGCTGAACACTGAAGCTTTCTTT; cdr3_aa: CASSFRGPSWLLNTEAFF; v_call: TRBV7-9; j_call: TRBJ1-1; clone_size: NA; d_call: NA
cdr3_nt: TGTGCCAGTACCGAGACAGGGGACGGGACTGAAGCTTTCTTT; cdr3_aa: CASTETGDGTEAFF; v_call: TRBV19; j_call: TRBJ1-1; clone_size: NA; d_call: TRBD1
cdr3_nt: TGCAGCGTTGAGGAGTCAGGAGAGTCCCAGTACTTC; cdr3_aa: CSVEESGESQYF; v_call: TRBV29-1; j_call: TRBJ2-5; clone_size: NA; d_call: NA
cdr3_nt: TGTGCCAGCAGCTTAAATCTTAGGGGGACTAGCTTCTACGAGCAGTACTTC; cdr3_aa: CASSLNLRGTSFYEQYF; v_call: TRBV7-6; j_call: TRBJ2-7; clone_size: NA; d_call: TRBD2
cdr3_nt: TGTGCCAGCAGCAATACCGGGACTTCCACCGGGGAGCTGTTTTTT; cdr3_aa: CASSNTGTSTGELFF; v_call: TRBV11-2; j_call: TRBJ2-2; clone_size: NA; d_call: NA
cdr3_nt: TGTGCCAGTAGTATTTTTCGGAACAGCAATCAGCCCCAGCATTTT; cdr3_aa: CASSIFRNSNQPQHF; v_call: TRBV19; j_call: TRBJ1-5; clone_size: NA; d_call: NA
cdr3_nt: TGTGCCAGCAGCTTAACTGGACATGCCGAGACCCAGTACTTC; cdr3_aa: CASSLTGHAETQYF; v_call: TRBV7-2; j_call: TRBJ2-5; clone_size: NA; d_call: NA
cdr3_nt: TGTGCCAGCTCACCACCGGAAGTGGTGGAGACCCAGTACTTC; cdr3_aa: CASSPPEVVETQYF; v_call: TRBV18; j_call: TRBJ2-5; clone_size: NA; d_call: NA